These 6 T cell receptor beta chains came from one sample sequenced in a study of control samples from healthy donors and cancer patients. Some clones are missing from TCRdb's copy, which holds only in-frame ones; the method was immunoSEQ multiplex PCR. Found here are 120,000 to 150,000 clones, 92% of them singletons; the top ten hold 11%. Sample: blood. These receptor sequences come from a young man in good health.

CDR3 coding DNA: TGCGCCAGCAGCCAAGGGCGTGACAAACCCTACAATGAGCAGTTCTTC. This translates into CASSQGRDKPYNEQFF. The chain recombines TRBV4-1 with TRBJ2-1; D gene unclear. CDR1 and CDR2 (germline): MGHRA, YSYEKL. The CDR3 totals 16 residues. Trimming pared 1 base from V and 2 bases from J, leaving 12 bases between.

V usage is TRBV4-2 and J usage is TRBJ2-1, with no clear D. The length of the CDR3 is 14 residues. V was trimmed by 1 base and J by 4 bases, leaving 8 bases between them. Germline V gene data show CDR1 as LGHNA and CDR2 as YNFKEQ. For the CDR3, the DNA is TGTGCCAGCAGCCAAGGATCCGGATACAATGAGCAGTTCTTC. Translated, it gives CASSQGSGYNEQFF.

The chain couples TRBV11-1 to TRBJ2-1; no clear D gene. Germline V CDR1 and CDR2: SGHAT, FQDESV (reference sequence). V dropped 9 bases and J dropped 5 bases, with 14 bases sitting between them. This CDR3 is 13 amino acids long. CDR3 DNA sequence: TGTGCCAGTTCTCATGAAACGCACAATGAGCAGTTCTTC. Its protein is CASSHETHNEQFF.

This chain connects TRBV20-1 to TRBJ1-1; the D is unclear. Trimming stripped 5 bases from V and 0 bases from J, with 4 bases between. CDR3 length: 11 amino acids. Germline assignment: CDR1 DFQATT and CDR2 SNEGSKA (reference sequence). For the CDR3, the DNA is TGCAGTGCTCTTTTGAACACTGAAGCTTTCTTT. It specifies CSALLNTEAFF.

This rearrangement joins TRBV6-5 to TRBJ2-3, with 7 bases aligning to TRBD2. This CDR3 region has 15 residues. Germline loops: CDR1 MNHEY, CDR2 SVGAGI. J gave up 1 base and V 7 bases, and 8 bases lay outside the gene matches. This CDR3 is CASNRQRGGTDTQYF. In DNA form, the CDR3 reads TGTGCCAGCAACCGCCAGCGGGGCGGCACAGATACGCAGTATTTT.

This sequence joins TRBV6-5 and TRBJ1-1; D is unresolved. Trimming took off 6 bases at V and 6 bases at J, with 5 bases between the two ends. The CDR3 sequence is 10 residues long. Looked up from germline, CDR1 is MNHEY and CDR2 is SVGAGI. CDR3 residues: CASRWAEAFF. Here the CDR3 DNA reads TGTGCCAGCAGGTGGGCTGAAGCTTTCTTT.